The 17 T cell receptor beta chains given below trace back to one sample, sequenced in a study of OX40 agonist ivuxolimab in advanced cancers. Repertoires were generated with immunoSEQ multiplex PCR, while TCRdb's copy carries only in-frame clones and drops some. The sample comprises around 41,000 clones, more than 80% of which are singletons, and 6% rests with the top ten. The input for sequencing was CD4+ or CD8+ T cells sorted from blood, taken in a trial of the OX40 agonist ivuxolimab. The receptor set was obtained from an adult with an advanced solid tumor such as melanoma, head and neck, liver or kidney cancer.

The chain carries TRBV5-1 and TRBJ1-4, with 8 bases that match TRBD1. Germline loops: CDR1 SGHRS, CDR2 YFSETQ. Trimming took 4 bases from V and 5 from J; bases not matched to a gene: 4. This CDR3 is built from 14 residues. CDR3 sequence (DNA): TGCGCCAGCAGCCAGGACAGGGTCAATGAAAAACTGTTTTTT. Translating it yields CASSQDRVNEKLFF. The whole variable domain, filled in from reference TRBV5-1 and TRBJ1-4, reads KAGVTQTPRYLIKTRGQQVTLSCSPISGHRSVSWYQQTPGQGLQFLFEYFSETQRNKGNFPGRFSGRQFSNSRSEMNVSTLELGDSALYLCASSQDRVNEKLFFGSGTQLSVL.

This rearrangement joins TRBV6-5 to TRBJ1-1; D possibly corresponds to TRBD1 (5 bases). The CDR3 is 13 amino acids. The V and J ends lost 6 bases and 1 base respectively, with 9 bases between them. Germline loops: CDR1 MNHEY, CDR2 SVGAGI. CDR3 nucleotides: TGTGCCAGCAGCTACAGGCAGAACACTGAAGCTTTCTTT. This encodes CASSYRQNTEAFF.

The CDR3 here is CASSLLGGPVQYF. In DNA, the CDR3 is TGTGCCAGCAGCTTACTTGGGGGCCCGGTTCAGTACTTC. This chain connects TRBV7-8 to TRBJ2-4; D perhaps matches TRBD1 (6 bases). In germline, CDR1 is SGHVS, CDR2 FQNEAQ. The CDR3 totals 13 residues. V shed 2 bases and J shed 11 bases, with 13 bases lying between them.

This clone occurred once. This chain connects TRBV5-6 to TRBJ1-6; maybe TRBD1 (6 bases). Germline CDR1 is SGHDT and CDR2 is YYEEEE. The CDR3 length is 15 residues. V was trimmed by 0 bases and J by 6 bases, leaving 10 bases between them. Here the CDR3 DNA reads TGTGCCAGCAGCTTGGCAGGGGCTAGTAATTCACCCCTCCACTTT. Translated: CASSLAGASNSPLHF. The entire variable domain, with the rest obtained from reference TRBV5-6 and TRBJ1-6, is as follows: DAGVTQSPTHLIKTRGQQVTLRCSPKSGHDTVSWYQQALGQGPQFIFQYYEEEERQRGNFPDRFSGHQFPNYSSELNVNALLLGDSALYLCASSLAGASNSPLHFGNGTRLTVT.

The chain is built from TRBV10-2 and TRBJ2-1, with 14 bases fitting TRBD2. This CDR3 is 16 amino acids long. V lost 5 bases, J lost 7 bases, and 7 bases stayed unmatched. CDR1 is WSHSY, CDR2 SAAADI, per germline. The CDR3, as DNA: TGCGCCAGCAGTTCACCGGGACTAGCGGGAGTGAATGAGCAGTTCTTC. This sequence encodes CASSSPGLAGVNEQFF.

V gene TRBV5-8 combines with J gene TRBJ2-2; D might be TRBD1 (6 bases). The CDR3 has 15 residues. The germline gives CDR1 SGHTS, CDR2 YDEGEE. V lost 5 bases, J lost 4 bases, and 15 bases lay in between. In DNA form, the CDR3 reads TGTGCCAGCAGTGGCCCCCCCAGGGGCACCGGGGAGCTGTTTTTT. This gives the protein CASSGPPRGTGELFF.

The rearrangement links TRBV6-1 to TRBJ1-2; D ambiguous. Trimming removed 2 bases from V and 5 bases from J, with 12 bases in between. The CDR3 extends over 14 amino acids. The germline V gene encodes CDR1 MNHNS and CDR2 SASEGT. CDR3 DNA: TGTGCCAGCAGTGAAACGCGACGATGGTATGGCTACACCTTC. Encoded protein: CASSETRRWYGYTF.

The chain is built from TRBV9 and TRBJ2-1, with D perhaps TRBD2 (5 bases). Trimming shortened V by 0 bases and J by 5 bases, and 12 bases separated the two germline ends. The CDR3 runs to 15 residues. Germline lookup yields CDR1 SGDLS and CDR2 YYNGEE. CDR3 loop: CASSVELEWDNEQFF. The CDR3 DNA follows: TGTGCCAGCAGCGTAGAACTAGAATGGGACAATGAGCAGTTCTTC.

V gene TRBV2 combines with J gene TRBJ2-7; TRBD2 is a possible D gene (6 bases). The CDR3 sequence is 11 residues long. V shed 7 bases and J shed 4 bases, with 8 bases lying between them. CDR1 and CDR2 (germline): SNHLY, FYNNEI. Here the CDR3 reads CASIRGYEQYF. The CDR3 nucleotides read TGTGCCAGCATTCGGGGGTACGAGCAGTACTTC.

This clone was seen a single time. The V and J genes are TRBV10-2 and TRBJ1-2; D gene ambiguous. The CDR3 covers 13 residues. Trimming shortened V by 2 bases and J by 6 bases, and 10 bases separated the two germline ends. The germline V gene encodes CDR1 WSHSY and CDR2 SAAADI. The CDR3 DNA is TGCGCCAGCAGTGAGAGTCTAGGTCATGGCTACACCTTC. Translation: CASSESLGHGYTF.

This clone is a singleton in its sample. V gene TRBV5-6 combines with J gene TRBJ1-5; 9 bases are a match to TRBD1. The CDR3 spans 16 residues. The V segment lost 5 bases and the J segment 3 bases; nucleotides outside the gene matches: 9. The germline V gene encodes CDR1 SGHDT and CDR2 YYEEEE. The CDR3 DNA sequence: TGTGCCAGCAGGAAACAGGGGGCAGGGGACAATCAGCCCCAGCATTTT. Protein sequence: CASRKQGAGDNQPQHF.

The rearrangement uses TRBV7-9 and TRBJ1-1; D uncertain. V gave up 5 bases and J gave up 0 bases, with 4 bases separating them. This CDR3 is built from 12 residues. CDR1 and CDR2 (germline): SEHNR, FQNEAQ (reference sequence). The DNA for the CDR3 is TGTGCCAGCAGCCGACTGAACACTGAAGCTTTCTTT. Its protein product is CASSRLNTEAFF.

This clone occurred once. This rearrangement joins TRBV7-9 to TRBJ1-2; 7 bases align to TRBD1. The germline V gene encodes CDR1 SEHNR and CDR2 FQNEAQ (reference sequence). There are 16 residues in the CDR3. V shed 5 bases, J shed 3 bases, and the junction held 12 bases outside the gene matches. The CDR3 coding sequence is TGTGCCAGCAGCAGCACACAGGGGCCCCGATACTATGGCTACACCTTC. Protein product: CASSSTQGPRYYGYTF.

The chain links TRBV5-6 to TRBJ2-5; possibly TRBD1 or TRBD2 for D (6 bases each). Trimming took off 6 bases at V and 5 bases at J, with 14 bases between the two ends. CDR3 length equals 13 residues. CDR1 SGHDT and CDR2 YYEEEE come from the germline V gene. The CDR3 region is CASTERGVETQYF. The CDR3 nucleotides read TGTGCCAGCACCGAAAGGGGGGTTGAGACCCAGTACTTC.

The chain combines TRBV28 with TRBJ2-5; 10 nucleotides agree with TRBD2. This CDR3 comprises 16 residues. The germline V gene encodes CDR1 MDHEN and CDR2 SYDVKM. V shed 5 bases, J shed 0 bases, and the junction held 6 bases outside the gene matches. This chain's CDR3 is CASSPGTSAYQETQYF. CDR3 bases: TGTGCCAGCAGTCCCGGGACTAGCGCTTACCAAGAGACCCAGTACTTC.

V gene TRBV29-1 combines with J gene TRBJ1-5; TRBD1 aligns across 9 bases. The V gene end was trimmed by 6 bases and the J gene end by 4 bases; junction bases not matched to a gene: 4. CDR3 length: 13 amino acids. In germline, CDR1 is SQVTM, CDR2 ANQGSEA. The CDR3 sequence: CSVGTGNNQPQHF. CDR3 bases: TGCAGCGTCGGGACAGGGAATAATCAGCCCCAGCATTTT.

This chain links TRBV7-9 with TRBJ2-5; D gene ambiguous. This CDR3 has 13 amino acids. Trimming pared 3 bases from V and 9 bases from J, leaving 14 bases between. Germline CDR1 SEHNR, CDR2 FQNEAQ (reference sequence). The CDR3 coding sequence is TGTGCCAGCAGCTTGGGCCAGTTGGGGTCCCAGTACTTC. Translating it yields CASSLGQLGSQYF.